The 16 T cell receptor beta chains given below trace back to one sample, sequenced in a study of blood T cell repertoires in COVID-19. Repertoires were generated with immunoSEQ multiplex PCR, while TCRdb's copy carries only in-frame clones and drops some. In the table there are some 83,000 clones, about four fifths of which are singletons. What was sequenced was peripheral blood. These TCRs come from a man of 80 years or more with acute or convalescent COVID-19.

This clone was recorded a few times. The chain links TRBV29-1 to TRBJ2-5; TRBD1 matches 7 bases. CDR3 length: 14 residues. V lost 3 bases, J lost 5 bases, and 9 bases stayed unmatched. Looked up from germline, CDR1 is SQVTM and CDR2 is ANQGSEA. CDR3 loop: CSVDPGQVDETQYF. In DNA, the CDR3 is TGCAGCGTTGACCCTGGACAGGTTGATGAGACCCAGTACTTC.

The chain joins TRBV3-1 (or the pseudogene TRBV3-2) to TRBJ2-7; perhaps TRBD1 as D (6 bases). Germline CDR1 is LGHDT and CDR2 is YNNKEL (reference sequence). The CDR3 totals 15 residues. Trimming shortened V by 1 base and J by 3 bases, and 13 bases separated the two germline ends. The chain's CDR3 is CASSQAPGQNYEQYF. In DNA, the CDR3 is TGTGCCAGCAGCCAAGCTCCTGGACAGAACTACGAGCAGTACTTC.

This chain joins TRBV6-6 and TRBJ2-4, with D maybe TRBD2 (6 bases). Germline V gene lookup returns CDR1 MNHNY and CDR2 SVGAGI (reference sequence). CDR3 length equals 15 residues. Trimming pared 2 bases from V and 8 bases from J, leaving 16 bases between. The CDR3 region is CASSYATARGDIQYF. The DNA for the CDR3 is TGTGCCAGCAGTTACGCCACAGCCCGCGGGGACATTCAGTACTTC.

The chain employs TRBV9 and TRBJ2-1, with 9 bases lining up with TRBD2. Germline assignment: CDR1 SGDLS and CDR2 YYNGEE. V shed 2 bases and J 1 base; nucleotides not matched to a gene: 7. This CDR3 contains 17 residues. The CDR3 DNA reads TGTGCCAGCAGCGTGTCCCTAACTAGCGGGTCCTACAATGAGCAGTTCTTC. It specifies CASSVSLTSGSYNEQFF.

The CDR3 sequence is CASSWTSGSEQYF. As DNA, the CDR3 is TGTGCCAGCAGCTGGACTAGCGGGAGCGAGCAGTACTTC. V is TRBV7-9 and J is TRBJ2-7; 13 bases map to TRBD2. CDR1 is SEHNR and CDR2 is FQNEAQ in the germline V gene (reference sequence). CDR3 length: 13 amino acids. V lost 4 bases, J lost 6 bases, and 0 bases stayed unmatched.

The rearrangement joins TRBV4-3 to TRBJ2-7, with 9 nucleotides matching TRBD1. This CDR3 has 15 residues. V lost 0 bases to trimming and J lost 3 bases; unmatched junction nucleotides: 3. CDR1 and CDR2 from the germline V gene are LGHNA and YSLEER. CDR3: CASSQDSGQGYEQYF. The DNA of the CDR3 is TGCGCCAGCAGCCAAGATTCGGGACAGGGCTACGAGCAGTACTTC.

The V call is TRBV18, the J call TRBJ2-1; 11 nucleotides line up with TRBD2. Germline V gives CDR1 KGHSH, CDR2 LQKENI. The CDR3 loop spans 18 amino acids. Trimming removed 0 bases from V and 5 bases from J; junction bases left unmatched: 9. CDR3 DNA: TGTGCCAGCTCACCACCGGGCCTAGCGGGAGGCTTCGACAATGAGCAGTTCTTC. Translating it yields CASSPPGLAGGFDNEQFF.

The chain uses TRBV15 and TRBJ1-5, with 8 positions matching TRBD1. The CDR3 loop spans 16 amino acids. With V trimmed by 3 bases and J by 6 bases, 10 bases remained unmatched. Germline V CDR1 and CDR2: LNHNV, YYDKDF (reference sequence). The CDR3 loop reads CATSSQNFGQGQPQHF. As DNA, the CDR3 is TGTGCCACCAGCAGTCAAAACTTTGGACAGGGTCAGCCCCAGCATTTT.

The J gene is TRBJ1-2, the V gene TRBV30; D is unresolved. The germline gives CDR1 GTSNPN, CDR2 SVGIG (reference sequence). Trimming took 2 bases from V and 5 from J, leaving 6 bases between them. This CDR3 has 11 residues. The CDR3 DNA is TGTGCCTGGAGTAGGAGGTATGGCTACACCTTC. Its translation is CAWSRRYGYTF. Full variable domain (outside the CDR3, taken from reference TRBV30 and TRBJ1-2): SQTIHQWPATLVQPVGSPLSLECTVEGTSNPNLYWYRQAAGRGLQLLFYSVGIGQISSEVPQNLSASRPQDRQFILSSKKLLLSDSGFYLCAWSRRYGYTFGSGTRLTVV.

The chain combines TRBV27 with TRBJ1-6; D not certain. The CDR3 is 12 residues long. V lost 3 bases and J 10 bases, leaving 7 bases between the germline ends. Germline V gene sequence: CDR1 MNHEY, CDR2 SMNVEV (reference sequence). This CDR3 reads CASSFPRSPLHF. Here the CDR3 DNA reads TGTGCCAGCAGTTTCCCGAGGTCACCCCTCCACTTT.

The chain has TRBV2 and TRBJ2-6, with D maybe TRBD2 (6 bases). The germline gives CDR1 SNHLY, CDR2 FYNNEI. The CDR3 is made up of 14 amino acids. V shed 8 bases and J shed 3 bases, with 11 bases lying between them. CDR3 sequence (DNA): TGTGCCAGCTTAAGGGGAGGTGGGGCCAACGTCCTGACTTTC. The encoded protein is CASLRGGGANVLTF.

V gene TRBV11-3 combines with J gene TRBJ2-1; TRBD2 matches at 7 bases. This CDR3 region has 16 residues. Trimming at V came to 3 bases and at J to 5 bases, leaving 10 bases not matched to a gene. Germline CDR1 reads SGHNT; CDR2 reads YENEEA. The CDR3 DNA sequence: TGTGCCAGCAGCTTGGGGAGGGGTAGCGGTCACAATGAGCAGTTCTTC. Translating gives CASSLGRGSGHNEQFF.

The genes are TRBV19 and TRBJ1-1; D is unresolved. The ends were cut back, 2 bases at V and 0 bases at J, with 4 bases in the middle. CDR1 is LNHDA, CDR2 SQIVND, per germline (reference sequence). CDR3 size: 13 residues. The CDR3 sequence: CASSITVNTEAFF. The CDR3 region has the DNA TGTGCCAGTAGTATAACAGTGAACACTGAAGCTTTCTTT.

This clone was seen only a few times. The chain couples TRBV30 to TRBJ2-3; D is perhaps TRBD1 (5 bases). V dropped 0 bases and J dropped 7 bases, with 8 bases sitting between them. In germline, CDR1 is GTSNPN, CDR2 SVGIG (reference sequence). The CDR3 extends over 12 amino acids. This CDR3 reads CAWSVTEHTQYF. CDR3 nucleotides: TGTGCCTGGAGTGTGACAGAACATACGCAGTATTTT.

This chain connects TRBV14 to TRBJ2-7; TRBD1 matches at 10 bases. Germline V CDR1 and CDR2: SGHDN, FVKESK. Trimming removed 3 bases from V and 5 bases from J; junction bases left unmatched: 7. This CDR3 is 15 amino acids long. CDR3 sequence: CASSQTGTGANEQYF. CDR3 sequence (DNA): TGTGCCAGCAGCCAGACCGGGACAGGGGCGAACGAGCAGTACTTC.

V and J are TRBV10-3 and TRBJ2-3, with 8 bases lining up with TRBD1. Germline CDR1 and CDR2: ENHRY and SYGVKD. CDR3 length: 14 residues. The V gene end was trimmed by 7 bases and the J gene end by 3 bases; junction bases not matched to a gene: 6. The CDR3 DNA reads as TGTGCCATCAAATCTGGACAGGGAACAGATACGCAGTATTTT. Its protein is CAIKSGQGTDTQYF.